The 10 T cell receptor beta chains below all came from one sample that was sequenced in a study of glioma-infiltrating T cells (dated by TCRdb to the mid-2010s). Sequencing instrument: Illumina MiSeq. The iRepertoire nested amplicon-rescue multiplex PCR (arm-PCR) platform was used to amplify TCR alpha and beta CDR3 regions from RNA. Through fastp at Q25 and MiXCR, TCRdb rebuilt clones from the public reads, retaining in-frame beta chains. Each entry is one CDR3 protein sequence, shown with its most common DNA and genes. In all, the sample holds about 99,000 distinct CDR3 sequences, and roughly 30% of those were seen once. The ten largest clonotypes hold around 40% of the sample. Sequencing used glioma tissue, nonneoplastic brain tissue, or PBMCs (not recorded which). The receptors originated from a human donor with low-grade glioma or glioblastoma, undergoing nonglioma brain surgery, or in good health (not recorded which).

This clonotype has ten or more counts. The CDR3: CSAREGTLNEAFF. The CDR3 DNA sequence: TGCAGTGCTAGAGAAGGGACCCTAAATGAAGCTTTCTTT. The V gene is TRBV20-1, the J gene TRBJ1-1, with D perhaps TRBD1 (5 bases). CDR3 size: 13 residues. V shed 0 bases and J shed 7 bases, with 12 bases lying between them. Germline loops: CDR1 DFQATT, CDR2 SNEGSKA (reference sequence).

V and J are TRBV4-2 and TRBJ1-4; D might be TRBD1 (5 bases). Trimming left V 4 bases short and J 1 base short, with 19 bases between. This CDR3 region has 18 residues. CDR1 is LGHNA, CDR2 YNFKEQ, per germline. CDR3 bases: TGTGCCAGCAGCCGCCCGGGACTCCCGAGCGTAACTAATGAAAAACTGTTTTTT. It specifies CASSRPGLPSVTNEKLFF.

This clonotype was detected many times. The gene calls are TRBV20-1 and TRBJ1-1, with TRBD1 matching 9 bases. V was pared by 5 bases and J by 3 bases, with 4 bases of the junction left unmatched. CDR3 length equals 13 residues. The germline V gene has CDR1 DFQATT and CDR2 SNEGSKA (reference sequence). CDR3 bases: TGCAGTGCTTTACGACAGGGGGACACTGAAGCTTTCTTT. It yields the protein CSALRQGDTEAFF.

This clonotype was detected many times. The J gene is TRBJ1-1, the V gene TRBV4-1; tentative D call: TRBD1 (6 bases). The CDR3 has 14 amino acids. From germline, CDR1 is MGHRA and CDR2 YSYEKL. With 2 bases removed from V and 8 bases from J, the gap between germline ends came to 15 bases. The CDR3 sequence is CASSQTRGGQEAFF. CDR3 in DNA: TGCGCCAGCAGCCAAACCCGGGGAGGACAGGAAGCTTTCTTT.

A note on this clonotype: No conserved phenylalanine or tryptophan is present at the end of the CDR3, so a read error is the likely explanation. The genes are TRBV4-2 and TRBJ1-1; 7 bases line up with TRBD1. The germline V gene encodes CDR1 LGHNA and CDR2 YNFKEQ. The length of the CDR3 is 14 residues. J gave up 2 bases and V 4 bases, and 4 bases lay outside the gene matches. The CDR3: CASSRDSQNTEAFL. DNA of the CDR3: TGTGCCAGCAGCCGGGACAGCCAAAACACTGAAGCTTTCCTT.

This clonotype was detected a few times. The CDR3 loop is CSHIDPGEQFF. CDR3 coding DNA: TGCAGCCATATCGACCCCGGCGAGCAGTTCTTC. The chain recombines TRBV29-1 with TRBJ2-1; D gene ambiguous. V was pared by 8 bases and J by 10 bases, with 15 bases between. The germline V gene has CDR1 SQVTM and CDR2 ANQGSEA. The CDR3 extends over 11 amino acids.

On this clonotype: Since a much larger clone is just one base distant, this may be a read error. V gene TRBV7-2 combines with J gene TRBJ2-7; 7 nucleotides agree with TRBD1. The J segment lost 5 bases and the V segment lost 5 bases, leaving 3 bases of the junction unmatched. Germline CDR1 SGHTA, CDR2 FQGNSA. The CDR3 has 12 residues. CDR3 nucleotide sequence: TGTGCCAGCAGCGACAGGGCCCACGAGCAGTACTTC. It codes for CASSDRAHEQYF.

This clonotype was seen many times. The rearrangement uses TRBV18 and TRBJ1-1; D ambiguous. Trimming stripped 3 bases from V and 1 base from J, with 6 bases between. This CDR3 spans 13 amino acids. Germline CDR1 reads KGHSH; CDR2 reads LQKENI. CDR3 amino acids: CASSPLRNTEAFF. CDR3 sequence (DNA): TGTGCCAGCTCACCTCTCAGGAACACTGAAGCTTTCTTT.

This clonotype was picked up a small number of times. The V gene is TRBV29-1, the J gene TRBJ1-1; D gene ambiguous. The CDR3 is made up of 13 amino acids. V was cut by 2 bases and J by 1 base, with 8 bases left in between. Germline V gene data show CDR1 as SQVTM and CDR2 as ANQGSEA. The CDR3 DNA reads as TGCAGCGTTGAACCCCACCAGAACACTGAAGCTTTCTTT. Amino acid sequence: CSVEPHQNTEAFF.

This clonotype was recorded many times. This chain links TRBV20-1 with TRBJ1-1, with a weak D call TRBD1 (6 bases). The CDR3 length is 15 residues. Trimming took off 6 bases at V and 1 base at J, with 18 bases between the two ends. Looked up from germline, CDR1 is DFQATT and CDR2 is SNEGSKA (reference sequence). The CDR3 spells CSAPGAGDQNTEAFF. The CDR3 bases are TGCAGTGCACCCGGGGCAGGGGATCAGAACACTGAAGCTTTCTTT.